This passage covers 32 T cell receptor beta chains from one sample sequenced in a study of blood T cell repertoires in COVID-19. TCRdb's table, derived via immunoSEQ multiplex PCR, lists solely in-frame clones and lacks some. This table holds approximately 180,000 clones, around 76% found once. The sample was peripheral blood. The receptors were sampled from a woman in her seventies with acute or convalescent COVID-19.

This chain joins TRBV7-9 and TRBJ1-2; 7 bases are a match to TRBD1. The germline gives CDR1 SEHNR, CDR2 FQNEAQ (reference sequence). Germline trimming cut 1 base from V and 4 bases from J; bases unmatched to any gene: 0. The CDR3 length is 13 residues. CDR3 protein: CASSLGTGYGYTF. DNA for the CDR3: TGTGCCAGCAGCTTAGGGACAGGCTATGGCTACACCTTC.

The chain employs TRBV25-1 and TRBJ2-1, with 9 bases matching TRBD1. V lost 5 bases and J lost 3; bases outside the gene matches: 5. This CDR3 region has 15 residues. Germline loops: CDR1 MGHDK, CDR2 SYGVNS. The CDR3 coding sequence is TGTGCCAGCAGTTTGGGGACAGGGTTCTACAATGAGCAGTTCTTC. Protein sequence: CASSLGTGFYNEQFF.

CDR3 nucleotide sequence: TGTGCCAGCTCACCACCGGTGGGACAGTTAGTTGGCTACACCTTC. Translated, it gives CASSPPVGQLVGYTF. The chain couples TRBV18 to TRBJ1-2, with TRBD1 identical over 7 bases. Germline CDR1 KGHSH, CDR2 LQKENI. The trim removed 0 bases at V and 7 bases at J, leaving 8 bases unmatched. This CDR3 comprises 15 residues.

CDR3 DNA sequence: TGTGCCAGCAGCGAACTTTGGGGCTTAGACACCGGGGAGCTGTTTTTT. Protein sequence: CASSELWGLDTGELFF. The rearrangement links TRBV7-2 to TRBJ2-2; a weak D match, TRBD1 (5 bases). Germline V CDR1 and CDR2: SGHTA, FQGNSA. This CDR3 comprises 16 residues. Trimming stripped 5 bases from V and 3 bases from J, with 16 bases between.

The chain carries TRBV5-1 and TRBJ2-1, with D perhaps matching TRBD2 (7 bases). V was pared by 0 bases and J by 15 bases, with 31 bases between. This CDR3 has 18 residues. Germline lookup yields CDR1 SGHRS and CDR2 YFSETQ. DNA for the CDR3: TGCGCCAGCAGCTTGGGTTTAAAGGGGGGGCCGTCCCTTGGATTAGGGTTCTTC. As protein: CASSLGLKGGPSLGLGFF.

The chain couples TRBV5-6 to TRBJ1-1; TRBD1 matches at 9 bases. The CDR3 extends over 14 amino acids. Losses at the gene ends were 0 bases for V and 4 bases for J; bases not matched to a gene: 1. Germline assignment: CDR1 SGHDT and CDR2 YYEEEE. CDR3 in DNA: TGTGCCAGCAGCTTGGGACAGGGGGGCACTGAAGCTTTCTTT. This codes for CASSLGQGGTEAFF.

The chain employs TRBV7-9 and TRBJ2-1, with 9 bases that match TRBD2. With 1 base clipped from V and 7 bases from J, the junction kept 8 bases outside the gene matches. The CDR3 runs to 16 residues. The V gene's germline CDR1 is SEHNR and CDR2 FQNEAQ (reference sequence). CDR3 amino acids: CASSLVRLAEWNEQFF. The CDR3 DNA reads TGTGCCAGCAGCTTAGTCCGACTAGCGGAATGGAATGAGCAGTTCTTC.

This clone appeared a single time. This chain connects TRBV6-2 or TRBV6-3 to TRBJ1-3; D call uncertain. The CDR3 is 17 residues long. Germline V CDR1 and CDR2: MNHEY, SVGEGT. With 0 bases removed from V and 0 bases from J, the gap between germline ends came to 12 bases. The CDR3 DNA reads as TGTGCCAGCAGTTACTCGAACAGACGAACCTCTGGAAACACCATATATTTT. This translates into CASSYSNRRTSGNTIYF.

V is TRBV6-2 or TRBV6-3 and J is TRBJ1-1; 8 positions match TRBD1. CDR1 MNHEY and CDR2 SVGEGT come from the germline V gene. The V segment lost 2 bases and the J segment 8 bases; nucleotides outside the gene matches: 7. CDR3 size: 14 residues. The CDR3: CASSYRRTGIEAFF. CDR3 nucleotides: TGTGCCAGCAGTTACCGACGGACAGGGATAGAAGCTTTCTTT.

V is TRBV11-2 and J is TRBJ2-1, with D maybe TRBD2 (5 bases). Trimming cost V 3 bases and J 9 bases, with 15 bases left between them. This CDR3 comprises 14 residues. Germline CDR1 and CDR2: SGHAT and FQNNGV. CDR3 amino acids: CASSFRDPRSEQFF. The CDR3 DNA reads as TGTGCCAGCAGCTTCCGGGATCCTCGCAGTGAGCAGTTCTTC.

The table lists this clone with a count of one. J is TRBJ2-4 and V is TRBV11-3; a possible D gene is TRBD2 (6 bases). The CDR3 totals 18 residues. The V gene lost 1 base and the J gene lost 0 bases, with 16 bases spanning the gap. Germline V gene data show CDR1 as SGHNT and CDR2 as YENEEA. CDR3 sequence (DNA): TGTGCCAGCAGCTTAGGTGGGTCACCGGGACTAGCCAAAAACATTCAGTACTTC. Translating it yields CASSLGGSPGLAKNIQYF. Looking up the rest from reference TRBV11-3 and TRBJ2-4 gives the full variable domain: EAGVVQSPRYKIIEKKQPVAFWCNPISGHNTLYWYLQNLGQGPELLIRYENEEAVDDSQLPKDRFSAERLKGVDSTLKIQPAELGDSAVYLCASSLGGSPGLAKNIQYFGAGTRLSVL.

The rearrangement links TRBV6-5 to TRBJ1-5; D is ambiguous. There are 14 residues in the CDR3. Looked up from germline, CDR1 is MNHEY and CDR2 is SVGAGI. Trimming shortened V by 2 bases and J by 6 bases, and 11 bases separated the two germline ends. The CDR3, as DNA: TGTGCCAGCAGTTACGCCCAAGGGAGTCAGCCCCAGCATTTT. Translation gives CASSYAQGSQPQHF.

The chain employs TRBV28 and TRBJ1-1; the D gene is possibly TRBD1 (5 bases). Germline assignment: CDR1 MDHEN and CDR2 SYDVKM. CDR3 length equals 13 residues. Trimming cost V 8 bases and J 0 bases, with 10 bases left between them. CDR3 protein: CASPRGMNTEAFF. Here the CDR3 DNA reads TGTGCCAGCCCAAGGGGCATGAACACTGAAGCTTTCTTT.

The sample holds a few counts of this clone. This chain connects TRBV13 to TRBJ2-7, with TRBD2 matching over 12 bases. The CDR3 runs 17 residues. V dropped 5 bases and J dropped 2; count of bases not matched to a gene: 10. CDR1 and CDR2 (germline): PRHDT, FYEKMQ (reference sequence). The CDR3 sequence is CASSPRLAGAAAYEQYF. Written as DNA, the CDR3 is TGTGCCAGCAGCCCCAGACTAGCGGGGGCCGCGGCCTACGAGCAGTACTTC.

This rearrangement joins TRBV19 to TRBJ1-1; the match to TRBD1 covers 10 bases. The CDR3 has 14 amino acids. In germline, CDR1 is LNHDA, CDR2 SQIVND (reference sequence). Losses at the gene ends were 8 bases for V and 4 bases for J; bases not matched to a gene: 7. CDR3 in amino acids: CASADRGLFTEAFF. CDR3 coding DNA: TGTGCCAGTGCGGACAGGGGGTTGTTCACTGAAGCTTTCTTT. Supplemented by reference TRBV19 and TRBJ1-1, the full variable domain reads DGGITQSPKYLFRKEGQNVTLSCEQNLNHDAMYWYRQDPGQGLRLIYYSQIVNDFQKGDIAEGYSVSREKKESFPLTVTSAQKNPTAFYLCASADRGLFTEAFFGQGTRLTVV.

The V and J genes are TRBV9 and TRBJ1-1; 9 bases are shared with TRBD1. In germline, CDR1 is SGDLS, CDR2 YYNGEE. The CDR3 is made up of 14 amino acids. J lost 4 bases, V lost 3 bases, and 4 bases had no gene match. The CDR3 region is CASSGNRGRTEAFF. In DNA form, the CDR3 reads TGTGCCAGCAGCGGGAACAGGGGGCGCACTGAAGCTTTCTTT.

The V call is TRBV28, the J call TRBJ1-4; D is unresolved. The germline CDR1 and CDR2 sequences are MDHEN and SYDVKM. Trimming cost V 2 bases and J 2 bases, with 18 bases left between them. The CDR3 has 18 residues. The CDR3 sequence is CASSLEGSGRVTNEKLFF. DNA of the CDR3: TGTGCCAGCAGTTTAGAAGGCTCGGGGAGGGTGACTAATGAAAAACTGTTTTTT.

The chain couples TRBV7-2 to TRBJ2-7; 10 bases map to TRBD2. CDR1 is SGHTA and CDR2 is FQGNSA in the germline V gene. V was clipped by 3 bases and J by 3 bases; unmatched bases: 8. This CDR3 is 16 amino acids long. The chain's CDR3 is CASSLGTSAAIYEQYF. In nucleotides, the CDR3 is TGTGCCAGCAGCTTGGGGACTAGCGCCGCGATCTACGAGCAGTACTTC.

The chain recombines TRBV2 with TRBJ2-4; D ambiguous. This CDR3 contains 12 residues. CDR1 SNHLY and CDR2 FYNNEI come from the germline V gene. V lost 3 bases to trimming and J lost 8 bases, with 8 bases between them. The DNA for the CDR3 is TGTGCCAGCAGTGATACGGGTGACATTCAGTACTTC. Amino acid sequence: CASSDTGDIQYF.

For this clone: One end of the junction fails to match germline, which may point to a read error. The rearrangement links TRBV30 to TRBJ2-3; tentatively, D is TRBD2 (7 bases). The germline gives CDR1 GTSNPN, CDR2 SVGIG (reference sequence). The CDR3 runs 14 residues. In DNA form, the CDR3 reads TGTGCCTGGAGTGTAACGGGGGGCACGGATACGCAGTATTTT. This codes for CAWSVTGGTDTQYF.

This sequence joins TRBV19 and TRBJ1-6; D unclear. This CDR3 has 13 residues. Germline loops: CDR1 LNHDA, CDR2 SQIVND (reference sequence). V lost 8 bases and J lost 9, with 14 bases in between. The CDR3 reads CASLRDLGSPLHF. CDR3 nucleotide sequence: TGTGCCAGTCTCCGGGATCTCGGTTCACCCCTCCACTTT.

The chain carries TRBV29-1 and TRBJ2-1; 8 bases are a match to TRBD1. Germline CDR1 reads SQVTM; CDR2 reads ANQGSEA. Germline trimming cut 5 bases from V and 5 bases from J; bases unmatched to any gene: 5. The CDR3 runs 13 residues. CDR3 bases: TGCAGCGTTCCCGGACAGGGACACAATGAGCAGTTCTTC. This translates into CSVPGQGHNEQFF.

J is TRBJ2-3 and V is TRBV19, with 11 bases that match TRBD2. The CDR3 consists of 14 residues. Germline V CDR1 and CDR2: LNHDA, SQIVND (reference sequence). J lost 1 base, V lost 9 bases, and 3 bases had no gene match. The CDR3 DNA sequence: TGTGCCAGCGGACTAGCGGGCGGCACAGATACGCAGTATTTT. Translation gives CASGLAGGTDTQYF.

This chain connects TRBV30 to TRBJ2-1; possibly TRBD2 for D (6 bases). Trimming removed 4 bases at V and 9 bases at J, with 16 bases between. The V gene's germline CDR1 is GTSNPN and CDR2 SVGIG (reference sequence). The CDR3 covers 13 residues. As DNA, the CDR3 is TGTGCCTGGACGGGAGTGCGGTTGGGTGAGCAGTTCTTC. Amino acid sequence: CAWTGVRLGEQFF.

V gene TRBV3-1 (or the pseudogene TRBV3-2) combines with J gene TRBJ2-5; tentative D call: TRBD2 (7 bases). This CDR3 is built from 13 residues. Trimming removed 0 bases from V and 8 bases from J, with 10 bases in between. The germline V gene has CDR1 LGHDT and CDR2 YNNKEL (reference sequence). The CDR3 spells CASSQEGGGTQYF. CDR3 in DNA: TGTGCCAGCAGCCAAGAGGGAGGGGGTACCCAGTACTTC.

The rearrangement joins TRBV3-1 (or the pseudogene TRBV3-2) to TRBJ1-2; tentative D call: TRBD1 (6 bases). The V gene lost 4 bases and the J gene lost 4 bases, with 10 bases spanning the gap. The germline V gene has CDR1 LGHDT and CDR2 YNNKEL (reference sequence). CDR3 length: 13 amino acids. The CDR3 bases are TGTGCCAGCAGCCTCACAGGGATCTATGGCTACACCTTC. This gives the protein CASSLTGIYGYTF.

In its sample, this clone was seen once. In nucleotides, the CDR3 is TGTGCCTGGAGTGTACGGCTAGCGGGAGGGACCGGGGAGCTGTTTTTT. Encoded protein: CAWSVRLAGGTGELFF. The chain has TRBV30 and TRBJ2-2; TRBD2 matches 12 bases. The CDR3 totals 16 residues. Germline trimming cut 0 bases from V and 5 bases from J; bases unmatched to any gene: 4. Germline assignment: CDR1 GTSNPN and CDR2 SVGIG (reference sequence).

The chain links TRBV5-1 to TRBJ1-6, with D perhaps TRBD1 (6 bases). This CDR3 has 14 residues. V gave up 3 bases and J gave up 7 bases, with 11 bases separating them. The germline CDR1 and CDR2 sequences are SGHRS and YFSETQ. The CDR3 nucleotides are TGCGCCAGCAGCTCCCAGACAGGCAATTCACCCCTCCACTTT. Translating gives CASSSQTGNSPLHF.

This sequence joins TRBV6-1 and TRBJ2-7; D remains ambiguous. CDR1 is MNHNS, CDR2 SASEGT, per germline. Between the trimmed V and J ends, which lost 3 bases and 3 bases, there was a span of 3 bases. There are 11 residues in the CDR3. The CDR3 spells CASSESYEQYF. The CDR3 DNA reads TGTGCCAGCAGTGAGAGCTACGAGCAGTACTTC.

The rearrangement links TRBV19 to TRBJ2-2; possibly TRBD1 for D (6 bases). Germline values: CDR1 LNHDA, CDR2 SQIVND (reference sequence). Trimming took 5 bases from V and 5 from J, leaving 9 bases between them. This CDR3 comprises 13 residues. The DNA of the CDR3 is TGTGCCAGTAGTCCTCAGGGGACCGGGGAGCTGTTTTTT. Translated: CASSPQGTGELFF. Drawing the rest from reference TRBV19 and TRBJ2-2, the complete variable domain is DGGITQSPKYLFRKEGQNVTLSCEQNLNHDAMYWYRQDPGQGLRLIYYSQIVNDFQKGDIAEGYSVSREKKESFPLTVTSAQKNPTAFYLCASSPQGTGELFFGEGSRLTVL.

The chain combines TRBV5-1 with TRBJ1-2; 7 nucleotides line up with TRBD1. This CDR3 has 15 residues. CDR1 is SGHRS, CDR2 YFSETQ, per germline. V was clipped by 2 bases and J by 1 base; unmatched bases: 5. The CDR3 coding sequence is TGCGCCAGCAGCTTTGGGGGACAGATTAACTATGGCTACACCTTC. Its protein product is CASSFGGQINYGYTF. Complete variable domain (other parts from reference TRBV5-1 and TRBJ1-2): KAGVTQTPRYLIKTRGQQVTLSCSPISGHRSVSWYQQTPGQGLQFLFEYFSETQRNKGNFPGRFSGRQFSNSRSEMNVSTLELGDSALYLCASSFGGQINYGYTFGSGTRLTVV.

In nucleotides, the CDR3 is TGCGCCAGCAGTCAATGGCGACAAGTCGATCAGCCCCAGCATTTT. Translated: CASSQWRQVDQPQHF. J is TRBJ1-5 and V is TRBV23-1; D unclear. TRBV23-1 is labeled an ORF, and its function is uncertain. The CDR3 sequence is 15 residues long. V lost 1 base to trimming and J lost 5 bases, with 12 bases between them.